The present TCR beta chain was sequenced within a study of blood T cell repertoires in COVID-19. The CDR3 runs to 14 residues. Between the trimmed V and J ends, which lost 8 bases and 6 bases, there was a span of 19 bases. Germline CDR1 is SNHLY and CDR2 is FYNNEI. The data were produced by immunoSEQ multiplex PCR, yet TCRdb's version contains in-frame clones alone and is incomplete. The data show about 210,000 clones, with approximately 86% seen just once and around 25% held by the top ten. This sequence was found in a woman in her forties in a cohort exposed to, infected with or recovered from COVID-19 (not recorded which). The rearrangement uses TRBV2 and TRBJ1-1; D is perhaps TRBD1 (5 bases). Sample: PBMCs or T cells enriched from blood (not recorded which). Here the CDR3 reads CASRMGGVPAEAFF. DNA of the CDR3: TGTGCCAGCCGGATGGGAGGGGTTCCCGCTGAAGCTTTCTTT.